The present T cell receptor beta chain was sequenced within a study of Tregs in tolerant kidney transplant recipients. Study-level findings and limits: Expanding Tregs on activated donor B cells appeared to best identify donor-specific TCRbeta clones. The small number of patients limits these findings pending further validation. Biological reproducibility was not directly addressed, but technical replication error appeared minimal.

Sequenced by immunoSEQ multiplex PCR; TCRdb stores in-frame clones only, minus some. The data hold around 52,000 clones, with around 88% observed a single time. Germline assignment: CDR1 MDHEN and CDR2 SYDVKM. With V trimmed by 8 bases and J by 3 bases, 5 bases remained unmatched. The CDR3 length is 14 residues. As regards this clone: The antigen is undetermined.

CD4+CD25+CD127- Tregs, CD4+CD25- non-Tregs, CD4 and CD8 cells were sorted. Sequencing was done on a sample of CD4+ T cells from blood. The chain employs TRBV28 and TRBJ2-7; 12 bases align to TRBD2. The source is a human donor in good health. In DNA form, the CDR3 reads TGTGCCAGCGAGACTAGCGGGAGACTCTACGAGCAGTACTTC. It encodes CASETSGRLYEQYF.